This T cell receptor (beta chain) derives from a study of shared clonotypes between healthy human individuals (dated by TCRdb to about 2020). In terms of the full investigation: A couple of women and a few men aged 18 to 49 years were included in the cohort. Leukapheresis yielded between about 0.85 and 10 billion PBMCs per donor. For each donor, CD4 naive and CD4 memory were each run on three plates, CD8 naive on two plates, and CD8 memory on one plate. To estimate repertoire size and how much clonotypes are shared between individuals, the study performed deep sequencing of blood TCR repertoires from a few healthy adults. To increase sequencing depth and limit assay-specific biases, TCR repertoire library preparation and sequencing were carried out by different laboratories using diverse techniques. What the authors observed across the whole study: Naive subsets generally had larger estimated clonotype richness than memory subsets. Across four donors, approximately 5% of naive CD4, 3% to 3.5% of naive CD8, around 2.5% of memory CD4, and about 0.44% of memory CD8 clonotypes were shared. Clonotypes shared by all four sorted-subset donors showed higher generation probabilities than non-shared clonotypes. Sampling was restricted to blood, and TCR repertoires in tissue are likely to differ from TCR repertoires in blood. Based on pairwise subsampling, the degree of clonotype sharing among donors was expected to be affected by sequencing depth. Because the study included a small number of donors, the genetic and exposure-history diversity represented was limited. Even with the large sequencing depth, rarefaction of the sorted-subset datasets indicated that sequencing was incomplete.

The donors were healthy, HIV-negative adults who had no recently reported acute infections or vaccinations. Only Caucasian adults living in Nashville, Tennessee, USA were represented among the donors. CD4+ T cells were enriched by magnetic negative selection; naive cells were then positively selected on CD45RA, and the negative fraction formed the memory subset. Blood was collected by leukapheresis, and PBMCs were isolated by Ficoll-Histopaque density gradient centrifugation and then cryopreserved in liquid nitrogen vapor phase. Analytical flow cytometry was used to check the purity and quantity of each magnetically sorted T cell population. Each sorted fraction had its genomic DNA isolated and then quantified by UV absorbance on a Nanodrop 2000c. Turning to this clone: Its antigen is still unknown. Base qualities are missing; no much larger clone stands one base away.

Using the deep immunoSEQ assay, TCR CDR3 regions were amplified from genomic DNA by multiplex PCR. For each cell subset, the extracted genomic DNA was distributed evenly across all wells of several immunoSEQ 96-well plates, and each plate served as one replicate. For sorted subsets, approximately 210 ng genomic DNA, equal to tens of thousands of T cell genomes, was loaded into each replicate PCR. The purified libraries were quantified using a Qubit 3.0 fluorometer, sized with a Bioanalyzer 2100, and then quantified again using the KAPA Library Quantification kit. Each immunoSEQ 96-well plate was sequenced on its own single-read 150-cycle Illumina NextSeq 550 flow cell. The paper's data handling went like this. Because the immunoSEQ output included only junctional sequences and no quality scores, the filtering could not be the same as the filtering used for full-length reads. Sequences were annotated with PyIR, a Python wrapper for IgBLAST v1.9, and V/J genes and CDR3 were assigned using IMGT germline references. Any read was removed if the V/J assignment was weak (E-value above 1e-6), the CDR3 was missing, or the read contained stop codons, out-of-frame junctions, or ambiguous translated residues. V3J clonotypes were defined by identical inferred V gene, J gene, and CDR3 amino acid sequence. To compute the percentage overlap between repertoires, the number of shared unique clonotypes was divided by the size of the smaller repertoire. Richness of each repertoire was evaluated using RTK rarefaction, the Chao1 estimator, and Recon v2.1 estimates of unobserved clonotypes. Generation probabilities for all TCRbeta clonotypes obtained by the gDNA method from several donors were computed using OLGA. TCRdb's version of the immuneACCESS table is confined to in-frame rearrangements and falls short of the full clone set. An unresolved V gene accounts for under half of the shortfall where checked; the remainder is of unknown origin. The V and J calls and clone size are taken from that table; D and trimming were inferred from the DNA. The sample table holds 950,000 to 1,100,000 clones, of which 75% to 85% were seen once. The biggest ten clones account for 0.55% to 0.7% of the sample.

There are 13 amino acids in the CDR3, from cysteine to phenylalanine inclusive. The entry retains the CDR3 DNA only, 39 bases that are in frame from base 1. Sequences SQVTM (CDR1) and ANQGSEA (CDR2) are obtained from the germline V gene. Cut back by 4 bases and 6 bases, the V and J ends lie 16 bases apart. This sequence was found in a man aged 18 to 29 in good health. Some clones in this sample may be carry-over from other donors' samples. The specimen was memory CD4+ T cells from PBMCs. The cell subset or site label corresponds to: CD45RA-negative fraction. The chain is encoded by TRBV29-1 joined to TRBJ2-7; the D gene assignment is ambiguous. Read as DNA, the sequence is TGCAGCGTTGTACGAACTGGAAGTGGCGAGCAGTACTTC. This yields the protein CSVVRTGSGEQYF.